This T cell receptor beta chain is from a study of cytomegalovirus exposure and HLA in healthy donors. The CDR3 covers 16 residues. The V gene lost 0 bases and the J gene lost 6 bases, with 20 bases spanning the gap. Germline assignment: CDR1 GTSNPN and CDR2 SVGIG (reference sequence). Primers included in the PCR were 60 Vbeta and 13 Jbeta primers. Only in-frame clones appear in the TCRdb table, and some are missing; sequencing was by immunoSEQ multiplex PCR. The repertoire has some 120,000 clones, around 75% of them found once; the top ten carry 0.87%. Turning to this clone: The antigen is not known.

General study findings and limits: Cytomegalovirus-associated status was assigned to around 160 TCR beta chains.

Sample: PBMCs. The clonotype originates from a woman aged 30 to 39 in good health and CMV-seronegative. The V and J genes are TRBV30 and TRBJ1-1, with TRBD1 as a possible D gene (6 bases). CDR3: CAWSVLTQGSGAEAFF. The CDR3 bases are TGTGCCTGGAGTGTACTAACGCAGGGGTCTGGGGCTGAAGCTTTCTTT.